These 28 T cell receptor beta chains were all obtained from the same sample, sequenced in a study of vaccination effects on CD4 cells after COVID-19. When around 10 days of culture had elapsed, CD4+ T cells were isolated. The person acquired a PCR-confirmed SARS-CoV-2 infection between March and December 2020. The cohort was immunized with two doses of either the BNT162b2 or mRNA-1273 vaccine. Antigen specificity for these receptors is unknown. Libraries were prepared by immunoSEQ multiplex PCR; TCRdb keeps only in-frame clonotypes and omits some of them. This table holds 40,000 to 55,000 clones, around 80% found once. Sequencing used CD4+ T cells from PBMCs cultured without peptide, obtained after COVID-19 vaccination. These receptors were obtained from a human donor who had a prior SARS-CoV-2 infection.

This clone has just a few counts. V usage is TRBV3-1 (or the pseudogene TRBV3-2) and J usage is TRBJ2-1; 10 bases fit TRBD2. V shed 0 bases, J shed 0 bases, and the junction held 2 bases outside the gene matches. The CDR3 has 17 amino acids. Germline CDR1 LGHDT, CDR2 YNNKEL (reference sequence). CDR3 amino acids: CASSQDLAGDSYNEQFF. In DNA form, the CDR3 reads TGTGCCAGCAGCCAAGACCTAGCGGGGGACTCCTACAATGAGCAGTTCTTC.

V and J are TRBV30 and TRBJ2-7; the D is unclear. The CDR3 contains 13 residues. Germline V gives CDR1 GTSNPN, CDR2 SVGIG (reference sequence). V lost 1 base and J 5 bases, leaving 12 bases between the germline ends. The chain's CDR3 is CAWSGVVLDEQYF. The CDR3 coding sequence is TGTGCCTGGAGTGGGGTGGTTTTAGACGAGCAGTACTTC. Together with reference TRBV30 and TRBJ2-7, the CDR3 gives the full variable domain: SQTIHQWPATLVQPVGSPLSLECTVEGTSNPNLYWYRQAAGRGLQLLFYSVGIGQISSEVPQNLSASRPQDRQFILSSKKLLLSDSGFYLCAWSGVVLDEQYFGPGTRLTVT.

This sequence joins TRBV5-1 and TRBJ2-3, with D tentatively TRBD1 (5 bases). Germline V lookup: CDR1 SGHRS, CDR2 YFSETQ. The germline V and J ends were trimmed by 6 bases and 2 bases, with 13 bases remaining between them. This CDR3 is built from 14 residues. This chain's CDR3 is CASNIDRATDTQYF. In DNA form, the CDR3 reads TGCGCCAGCAATATCGACAGAGCCACAGATACGCAGTATTTT.

The CDR3 DNA sequence: TGTGCCAGCAGCAAAACCCCTTACCGGGACAGCGACAATGAGCAGTTCTTC. Amino acids: CASSKTPYRDSDNEQFF. This chain connects TRBV21-1 to TRBJ2-1; whether TRBD1, the table's D call, matches the DNA was not checked. TRBV21-1 is recorded as a pseudogene. There are 17 residues in the CDR3.

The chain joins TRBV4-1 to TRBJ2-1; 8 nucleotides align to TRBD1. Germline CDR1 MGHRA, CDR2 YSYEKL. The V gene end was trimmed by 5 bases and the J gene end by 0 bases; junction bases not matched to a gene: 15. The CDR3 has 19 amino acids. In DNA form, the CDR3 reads TGCGCCAGCAGCTTAGAGACAGGGGTCTCTACTTTCTCCTACAATGAGCAGTTCTTC. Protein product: CASSLETGVSTFSYNEQFF.

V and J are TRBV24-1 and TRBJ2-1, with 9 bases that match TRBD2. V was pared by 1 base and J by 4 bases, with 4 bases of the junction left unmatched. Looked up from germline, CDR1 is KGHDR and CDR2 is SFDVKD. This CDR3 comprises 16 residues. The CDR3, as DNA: TGTGCCACCAGTGATTTTAGGCTAGCGGGGTACAATGAGCAGTTCTTC. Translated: CATSDFRLAGYNEQFF.

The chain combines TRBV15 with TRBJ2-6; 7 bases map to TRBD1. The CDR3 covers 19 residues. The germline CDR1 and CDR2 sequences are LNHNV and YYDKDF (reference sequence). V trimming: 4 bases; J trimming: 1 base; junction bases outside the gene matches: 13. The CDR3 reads CATSKRQGPVSSGANVLTF. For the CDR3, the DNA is TGTGCCACCAGCAAGAGACAGGGACCTGTTTCGTCTGGGGCCAACGTCCTGACTTTC.

Here the CDR3 reads CASSSGVGARRPYGYTF. The CDR3 bases are TGTGCCAGCAGCTCAGGGGTGGGGGCCCGTCGCCCCTATGGCTACACCTTC. The chain has TRBV7-9 and TRBJ1-2, with D possibly being TRBD1 (6 bases). Trimming stripped 4 bases from V and 4 bases from J, with 22 bases between. This CDR3 region has 17 residues. Germline assignment: CDR1 SEHNR and CDR2 FQNEAQ (reference sequence). Supplemented by reference TRBV7-9 and TRBJ1-2, the full variable domain reads DTGVSQNPRHKITKRGQNVTFRCDPISEHNRLYWYRQTLGQGPEFLTYFQNEAQLEKSRLLSDRFSAERPKGSFSTLEIQRTEQGDSAMYLCASSSGVGARRPYGYTFGSGTRLTVV.

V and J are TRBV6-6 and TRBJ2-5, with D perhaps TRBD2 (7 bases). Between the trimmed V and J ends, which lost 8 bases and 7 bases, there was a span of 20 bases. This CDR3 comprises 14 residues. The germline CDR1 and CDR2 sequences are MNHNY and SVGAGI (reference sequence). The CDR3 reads CASALVVGGATQYF. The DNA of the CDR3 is TGTGCCAGCGCCCTGGTGGTGGGGGGGGCGACCCAGTACTTC.

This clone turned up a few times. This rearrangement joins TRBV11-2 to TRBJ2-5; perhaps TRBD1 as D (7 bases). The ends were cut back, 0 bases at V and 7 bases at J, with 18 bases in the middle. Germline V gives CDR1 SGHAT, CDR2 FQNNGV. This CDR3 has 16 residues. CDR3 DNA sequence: TGTGCCAGCAGCTTAGATCAGGGGGGACCGGGGACGACCCAGTACTTC. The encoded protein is CASSLDQGGPGTTQYF.

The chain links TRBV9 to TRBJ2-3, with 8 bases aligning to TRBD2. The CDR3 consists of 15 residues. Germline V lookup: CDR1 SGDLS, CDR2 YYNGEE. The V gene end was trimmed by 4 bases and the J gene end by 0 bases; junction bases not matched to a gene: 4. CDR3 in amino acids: CASSPGGGSTDTQYF. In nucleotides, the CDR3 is TGTGCCAGCAGCCCGGGGGGGGGAAGCACAGATACGCAGTATTTT.

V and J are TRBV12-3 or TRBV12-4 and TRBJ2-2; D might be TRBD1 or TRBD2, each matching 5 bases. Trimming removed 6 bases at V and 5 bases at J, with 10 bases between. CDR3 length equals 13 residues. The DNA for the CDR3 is TGTGCCAGCAGCTCTTGGGGGACCGGGGAGCTGTTTTTT. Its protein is CASSSWGTGELFF.

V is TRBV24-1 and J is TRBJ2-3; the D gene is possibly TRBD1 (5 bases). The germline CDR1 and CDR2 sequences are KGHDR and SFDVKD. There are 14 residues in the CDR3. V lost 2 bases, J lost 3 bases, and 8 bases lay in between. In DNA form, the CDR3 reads TGTGCCACCAGTGATTCAGCAGGGACAGATACGCAGTATTTT. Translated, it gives CATSDSAGTDTQYF.

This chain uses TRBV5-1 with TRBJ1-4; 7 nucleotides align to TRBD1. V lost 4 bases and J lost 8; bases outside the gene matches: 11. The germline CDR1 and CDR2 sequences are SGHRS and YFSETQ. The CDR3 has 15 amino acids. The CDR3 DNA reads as TGCGCCAGCAGCGACACGACAGGGAACGGAGAAAAACTGTTTTTT. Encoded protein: CASSDTTGNGEKLFF.

The CDR3 is CASSSQGSNQPQHF. For the CDR3, the DNA is TGTGCCAGCAGCTCACAGGGGAGCAATCAGCCCCAGCATTTT. V is TRBV7-2 and J is TRBJ1-5; 7 bases agree with TRBD1. Germline CDR1 and CDR2: SGHTA and FQGNSA. V shed 4 bases, J shed 1 base, and the junction held 1 base outside the gene matches. This CDR3 has 14 residues. The full variable domain, completed using reference TRBV7-2 and TRBJ1-5, is GAGVSQSPSNKVTEKGKDVELRCDPISGHTALYWYRQSLGQGLEFLIYFQGNSAPDKSGLPSDRFSAERTGGSVSTLTIQRTQQEDSAVYLCASSSQGSNQPQHFGDGTRLSIL.

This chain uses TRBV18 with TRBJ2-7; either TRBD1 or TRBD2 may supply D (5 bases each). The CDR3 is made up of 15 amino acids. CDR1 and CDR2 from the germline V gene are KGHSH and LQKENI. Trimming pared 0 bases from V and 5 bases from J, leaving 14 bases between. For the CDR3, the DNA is TGTGCCAGCTCACCACCGGCCGGGGACGGGCACGAGCAGTACTTC. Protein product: CASSPPAGDGHEQYF. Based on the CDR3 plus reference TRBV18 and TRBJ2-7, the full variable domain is NAGVMQNPRHLVRRRGQEARLRCSPMKGHSHVYWYRQLPEEGLKFMVYLQKENIIDESGMPKERFSAEFPKEGPSILRIQQVVRGDSAAYFCASSPPAGDGHEQYFGPGTRLTVT.

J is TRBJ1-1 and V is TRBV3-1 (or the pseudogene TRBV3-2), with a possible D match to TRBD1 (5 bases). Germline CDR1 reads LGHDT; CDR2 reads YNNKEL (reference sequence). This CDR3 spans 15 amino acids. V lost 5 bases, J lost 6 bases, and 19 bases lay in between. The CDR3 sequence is CASSSLKTGLAEAFF. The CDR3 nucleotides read TGTGCCAGCAGCTCCCTAAAGACGGGACTTGCTGAAGCTTTCTTT.

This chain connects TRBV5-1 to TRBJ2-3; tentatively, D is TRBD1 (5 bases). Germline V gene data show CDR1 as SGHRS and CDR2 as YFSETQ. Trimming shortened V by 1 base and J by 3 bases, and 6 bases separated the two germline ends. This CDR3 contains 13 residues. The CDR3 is CASSLQGTDTQYF. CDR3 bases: TGCGCCAGCAGCTTGCAGGGAACAGATACGCAGTATTTT.

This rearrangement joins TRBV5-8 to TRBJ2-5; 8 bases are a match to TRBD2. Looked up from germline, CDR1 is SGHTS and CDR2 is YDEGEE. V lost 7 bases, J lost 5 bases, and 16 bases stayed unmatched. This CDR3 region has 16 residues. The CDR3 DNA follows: TGTGCCAGCGGGGGTCTAGCGGGCCGCGGCCGGGAGACCCAGTACTTC. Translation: CASGGLAGRGRETQYF.

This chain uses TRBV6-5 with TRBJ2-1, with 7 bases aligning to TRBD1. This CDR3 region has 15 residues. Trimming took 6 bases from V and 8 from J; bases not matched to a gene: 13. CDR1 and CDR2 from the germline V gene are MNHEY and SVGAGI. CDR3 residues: CASRPQTGSAHEQFF. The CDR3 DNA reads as TGTGCCAGCAGACCTCAGACAGGGTCGGCCCATGAGCAGTTCTTC.

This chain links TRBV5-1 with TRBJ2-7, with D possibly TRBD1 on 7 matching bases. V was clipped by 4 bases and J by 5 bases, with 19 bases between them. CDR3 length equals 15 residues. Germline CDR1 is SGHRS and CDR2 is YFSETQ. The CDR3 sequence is CASSILAGRGNEQYF. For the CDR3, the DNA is TGCGCCAGCAGCATACTAGCTGGCAGGGGGAACGAGCAGTACTTC.

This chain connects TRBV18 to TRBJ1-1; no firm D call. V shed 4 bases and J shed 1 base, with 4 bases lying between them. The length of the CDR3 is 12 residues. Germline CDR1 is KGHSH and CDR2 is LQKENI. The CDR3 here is CASSRANTEAFF. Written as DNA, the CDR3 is TGTGCCAGCTCACGGGCGAACACTGAAGCTTTCTTT.

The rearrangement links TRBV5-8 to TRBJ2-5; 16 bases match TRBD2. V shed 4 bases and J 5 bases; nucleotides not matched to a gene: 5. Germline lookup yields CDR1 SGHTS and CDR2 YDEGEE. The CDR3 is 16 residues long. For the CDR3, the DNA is TGTGCCAGCAGCGGGGGACTAGCGGGGGGGCTGGAGACCCAGTACTTC. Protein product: CASSGGLAGGLETQYF.

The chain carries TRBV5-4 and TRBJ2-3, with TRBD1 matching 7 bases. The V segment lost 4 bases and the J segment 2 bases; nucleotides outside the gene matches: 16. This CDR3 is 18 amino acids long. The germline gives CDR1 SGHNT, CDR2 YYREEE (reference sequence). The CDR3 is CASSTPRQGRGHTDTQYF. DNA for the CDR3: TGTGCCAGCAGCACGCCGAGACAGGGTCGAGGCCACACAGATACGCAGTATTTT.

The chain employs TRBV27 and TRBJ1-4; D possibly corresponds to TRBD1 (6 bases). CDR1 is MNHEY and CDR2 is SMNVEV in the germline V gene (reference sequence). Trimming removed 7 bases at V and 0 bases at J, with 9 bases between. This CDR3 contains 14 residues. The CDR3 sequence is CASTGHSTNEKLFF. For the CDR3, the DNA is TGTGCCAGCACGGGACATTCAACTAATGAAAAACTGTTTTTT.

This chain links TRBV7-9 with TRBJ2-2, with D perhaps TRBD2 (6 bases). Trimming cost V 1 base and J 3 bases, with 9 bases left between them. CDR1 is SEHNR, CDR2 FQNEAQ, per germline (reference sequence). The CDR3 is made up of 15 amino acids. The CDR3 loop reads CASSLGPGDTGELFF. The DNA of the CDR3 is TGTGCCAGCAGCTTAGGGCCGGGGGACACCGGGGAGCTGTTTTTT.

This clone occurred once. The CDR3, as DNA: TGTGCCAGCAGCTCGGGACAGGGTGGTGAAAAACTGTTTTTT. It is translated as CASSSGQGGEKLFF. V is TRBV5-4 and J is TRBJ1-4; 9 nucleotides line up with TRBD1. CDR1 SGHNT and CDR2 YYREEE come from the germline V gene (reference sequence). The CDR3 has 14 amino acids. With 3 bases clipped from V and 7 bases from J, the junction kept 4 bases outside the gene matches. Combining the CDR3 with reference TRBV5-4 and TRBJ1-4 gives the whole variable domain ETGVTQSPTHLIKTRGQQVTLRCSSQSGHNTVSWYQQALGQGPQFIFQYYREEENGRGNFPPRFSGLQFPNYSSELNVNALELDDSALYLCASSSGQGGEKLFFGSGTQLSVL.

CDR3: CASSLDSYNEQFF. Written as DNA, the CDR3 is TGTGCCAGCAGTTTAGACAGCTACAATGAGCAGTTCTTC. The V gene is TRBV28, the J gene TRBJ2-1, with D tentatively TRBD1 (5 bases). There are 13 residues in the CDR3. The germline V gene encodes CDR1 MDHEN and CDR2 SYDVKM. The V gene lost 2 bases and the J gene lost 3 bases, with 5 bases spanning the gap.